Presented here are 16 T cell receptor beta chains from one specimen sequenced in a study of blood T cell repertoires in COVID-19 (dated by TCRdb to about 2020). Library method: the immunoSEQ multiplex PCR assay. TCRdb obtained this table from immuneACCESS and retained in-frame rearrangements with V and J assigned. These tables miss some clones; where compared with another copy, unresolved V genes account for less than half of the shortfall, and the remainder is unexplained. The sample contains about 150,000 clones, around 83% of them found a single time. The top ten clonotypes cover roughly 20% of the sample. Sequences were obtained from peripheral blood. The origin of the receptors is a woman aged 70 to 79 who had recovered from COVID-19.

The chain couples TRBV4-3 to TRBJ2-7; D perhaps matches TRBD1 (7 bases). The CDR3 contains 18 residues. The V end lost 0 bases, the J end lost 3 bases, and 21 bases lay between the germline ends. Germline-derived CDR1 and CDR2 are LGHNA and YSLEER. The CDR3 spells CASSQDFAPGGGYYEQYF. The CDR3 DNA is TGCGCCAGCAGCCAAGATTTCGCACCCGGAGGGGGCTACTACGAGCAGTACTTC.

V usage is TRBV19 and J usage is TRBJ1-4; D is undetermined. The CDR3 has 13 residues. Trimming pared 6 bases from V and 6 bases from J, leaving 11 bases between. In germline, CDR1 is LNHDA, CDR2 SQIVND (reference sequence). The CDR3 region has the DNA TGTGCCAGTAGGGCCCCAAGCGATGAAAAACTGTTTTTT. It is translated as CASRAPSDEKLFF.

This clone came up a few times. The CDR3 sequence: CASSEGLAGGLLGTDTQYF. In nucleotides, the CDR3 is TGTGCCAGCAGTGAAGGGCTAGCGGGGGGATTGTTGGGAACAGATACGCAGTATTTT. The rearrangement uses TRBV2 and TRBJ2-3; 11 bases align to TRBD2. With V trimmed by 1 base and J by 3 bases, 12 bases remained unmatched. There are 19 residues in the CDR3. From germline, CDR1 is SNHLY and CDR2 FYNNEI. Variable domain in full (rest from reference TRBV2 and TRBJ2-3): EPEVTQTPSHQVTQMGQEVILRCVPISNHLYFYWYRQILGQKVEFLVSFYNNEISEKSEIFDDQFSVERPDGSNFTLKIRSTKLEDSAMYFCASSEGLAGGLLGTDTQYFGPGTRLTVL.

This clone has only one observation. The V gene is TRBV11-3, the J gene TRBJ2-1; 7 bases are shared with TRBD1. The CDR3 is made up of 14 amino acids. Trimming took 1 base from V and 7 from J; bases not matched to a gene: 4. In germline, CDR1 is SGHNT, CDR2 YENEEA. In DNA form, the CDR3 reads TGTGCCAGCAGCTTAGGGGGACAGCAGAATGAGCAGTTCTTC. This codes for CASSLGGQQNEQFF.

In nucleotides, the CDR3 is TGTGCCAGCAGCCAATCGGGGGGGCCCTATAGCAATCAGCCCCAGCATTTT. As protein: CASSQSGGPYSNQPQHF. The chain has TRBV4-2 and TRBJ1-5; weak D call: TRBD1 (6 bases). The ends were cut back, 2 bases at V and 0 bases at J, with 14 bases in the middle. The CDR3 loop spans 17 amino acids. In germline, CDR1 is LGHNA, CDR2 YNFKEQ.

The genes are TRBV18 and TRBJ2-3; D call uncertain. This CDR3 comprises 15 residues. Per germline, CDR1 KGHSH and CDR2 LQKENI. The ends were cut back, 0 bases at V and 1 base at J, with 8 bases in the middle. CDR3 nucleotide sequence: TGTGCCAGCTCACCACCGACACTGGGCACAGATACGCAGTATTTT. It specifies CASSPPTLGTDTQYF.

This chain uses TRBV18 with TRBJ1-1; D is uncertain. This CDR3 contains 15 residues. CDR1 is KGHSH and CDR2 is LQKENI in the germline V gene. The V end lost 2 bases, the J end lost 4 bases, and 14 bases lay between the germline ends. CDR3 nucleotides: TGTGCCAGCTCACCATTGAGGGAAGTGGGCACTGAAGCTTTCTTT. The encoded protein is CASSPLREVGTEAFF.

Only one count was recorded for this clone. This chain links TRBV29-1 with TRBJ2-1; TRBD2 is a possible D gene (5 bases). Trimming cost V 4 bases and J 8 bases, with 9 bases left between them. This CDR3 is 11 amino acids long. Germline V gives CDR1 SQVTM, CDR2 ANQGSEA. CDR3 residues: CSVGRGHEQFF. CDR3 nucleotides: TGCAGCGTTGGGAGAGGGCATGAGCAGTTCTTC.

The gene calls are TRBV30 and TRBJ2-4; no reliable D call. This CDR3 comprises 13 residues. Germline assignment: CDR1 GTSNPN and CDR2 SVGIG (reference sequence). V lost 3 bases and J lost 2, with 8 bases in between. CDR3 loop: CAWRAGSKNIQYF. The CDR3 DNA follows: TGTGCCTGGAGGGCCGGGTCCAAAAACATTCAGTACTTC.

J is TRBJ2-6 and V is TRBV7-3; 9 bases fit TRBD2. V lost 10 bases and J lost 2; bases outside the gene matches: 6. Germline loops: CDR1 SGHTA, CDR2 FQGTGA. The CDR3 sequence is 15 residues long. The CDR3 nucleotides are TGTGCCACCGGGGCGGGAGGGCCTGGGGCCAACGTCCTGACTTTC. Translated, it gives CATGAGGPGANVLTF.

The rearrangement joins TRBV4-1 to TRBJ2-1; D remains ambiguous. Looked up from germline, CDR1 is MGHRA and CDR2 is YSYEKL. Between the trimmed V and J ends, which lost 4 bases and 6 bases, there was a span of 10 bases. The CDR3 consists of 13 residues. In DNA, the CDR3 is TGCGCCAGCAGCCCCGGTCCCCGCAATGAGCAGTTCTTC. Encoded protein: CASSPGPRNEQFF.

The chain joins TRBV7-9 to TRBJ1-1; 7 bases fit TRBD1. Losses at the gene ends were 5 bases for V and 1 base for J; bases not matched to a gene: 7. Per germline, CDR1 SEHNR and CDR2 FQNEAQ (reference sequence). The CDR3 length is 15 residues. The CDR3 loop reads CASSPGAGGNTEAFF. CDR3 nucleotide sequence: TGTGCCAGCAGCCCGGGGGCAGGGGGGAACACTGAAGCTTTCTTT.

Points on this clone: Germline is not matched at one junction end, which may reflect a read error. V is TRBV10-3 and J is TRBJ1-2; TRBD1 is a possible D gene (5 bases). The CDR3 contains 12 residues. Germline-derived CDR1 and CDR2 are ENHRY and SYGVKD. For the CDR3, the DNA is TGTGCCATCAGGCGGGACTCCCGTTCGCCTTTCTTC. Amino acid sequence: CAIRRDSRSPFF.

This chain uses TRBV29-1 with TRBJ1-4, with 8 bases that match TRBD1. CDR1 and CDR2 (germline): SQVTM, ANQGSEA. Trimming at V came to 1 base and at J to 5 bases, leaving 0 bases not matched to a gene. This CDR3 is 13 amino acids long. The CDR3 loop is CSVEGQGNEKLFF. Written as DNA, the CDR3 is TGCAGCGTTGAAGGACAGGGGAATGAAAAACTGTTTTTT.

The chain joins TRBV9 to TRBJ2-7; 8 bases agree with TRBD2. After removal of 0 bases from V and 0 bases from J, the junction contained 11 bases not matched to a gene. Germline V lookup: CDR1 SGDLS, CDR2 YYNGEE. This CDR3 comprises 18 residues. As DNA, the CDR3 is TGTGCCAGCAGCGTAGGGGTGTTGCTAGCGGGTAGCTCCTACGAGCAGTACTTC. This encodes CASSVGVLLAGSSYEQYF.

V usage is TRBV5-1 and J usage is TRBJ1-2; TRBD1 matches at 7 bases. V dropped 0 bases and J dropped 3; count of bases not matched to a gene: 2. The germline gives CDR1 SGHRS, CDR2 YFSETQ. The length of the CDR3 is 14 residues. The CDR3 DNA reads as TGCGCCAGCAGCTTGGAGGGGGCAGACTATGGCTACACCTTC. It is translated as CASSLEGADYGYTF.